Each of the 14 T cell receptor beta chains below was sequenced from the same sample in a study of shared clonotypes between healthy human individuals. Generated by immunoSEQ multiplex PCR, the TCRdb table keeps only in-frame clones and is missing some. The sample holds roughly 490,000 clones, 79% seen once. The sequenced sample consisted of PBMCs. The origin of the receptors is a woman in her 40s in good health. Some clones in this sample may be carry-over from other donors' samples.

The J gene is TRBJ2-5, the V gene TRBV28; D perhaps matches TRBD2 (5 bases). The J call may not be correct, given that the DNA end is closer to TRBJ2-7. CDR1 is MDHEN and CDR2 is SYDVKM in the germline V gene. This CDR3 region has 14 residues. The CDR3 spells CASSLYTGSYEQYF. DNA for the CDR3: TGTGCCAGCAGTTTATACACGGGGTCCTACGAGCAGTACTTC.

Remarks on this clone: At the DNA level, this CDR3 is encoded by other sequences in the same sample as well. The chain employs TRBV5-1 and TRBJ2-1; D call uncertain. CDR1 is SGHRS and CDR2 is YFSETQ in the germline V gene. V lost 0 bases to trimming and J lost 3 bases, with 7 bases between them. The CDR3 has 14 residues. DNA of the CDR3: TGCGCCAGCAGCTTGGGGACCGGCTACAATGAGCAGTTCTTC. This encodes CASSLGTGYNEQFF.

This chain uses TRBV10-1 with TRBJ2-2, with D possibly being TRBD2 (6 bases). Trimming stripped 4 bases from V and 2 bases from J, with 8 bases between. The length of the CDR3 is 14 residues. CDR1 and CDR2 from the germline V gene are WNHNN and SYGVQD (reference sequence). The CDR3 bases are TGCGCCAGCAGTGGGGGGGTAAACACCGGGGAGCTGTTTTTT. Amino acid sequence: CASSGGVNTGELFF.

The chain carries TRBV5-8 and TRBJ2-3; 10 bases match TRBD2. The germline gives CDR1 SGHTS, CDR2 YDEGEE. The length of the CDR3 is 15 residues. The trim removed 4 bases at V and 1 base at J, leaving 3 bases unmatched. As DNA, the CDR3 is TGTGCCAGCAGCGCCGGACTAGCGGGCACAGATACGCAGTATTTT. This codes for CASSAGLAGTDTQYF.

CDR3 sequence: CASSLSSDEAFF. DNA for the CDR3: TGTGCCAGCAGTTTAAGCAGCGATGAAGCTTTCTTT. The chain combines TRBV28 with TRBJ1-1; the D is unclear. V lost 2 bases, J lost 7 bases, and 8 bases lay in between. This CDR3 has 12 residues. Germline V gene sequence: CDR1 MDHEN, CDR2 SYDVKM.

A single count supports this clone. The same CDR3 can be traced to other DNA sequences in this sample. This chain links TRBV5-1 with TRBJ2-7, with unresolved D. In germline, CDR1 is SGHRS, CDR2 YFSETQ. The CDR3 is 12 residues long. V was shortened by 2 bases and J by 3 bases, with 6 bases between the two germline ends. In DNA form, the CDR3 reads TGCGCCAGCAGCTTAGGCGGCTACGAGCAGTACTTC. It encodes CASSLGGYEQYF.

The V gene is TRBV18, the J gene TRBJ2-7; 14 bases are a match to TRBD2. The germline CDR1 and CDR2 sequences are KGHSH and LQKENI. The CDR3 runs 17 residues. V lost 2 bases and J lost 4; bases outside the gene matches: 7. The CDR3 loop is CASSPATSGRASYEQYF. The CDR3 coding sequence is TGTGCCAGCTCACCAGCGACTAGCGGGAGGGCCAGTTACGAGCAGTACTTC.

This clone turned up a few times. This chain connects TRBV28 to TRBJ2-7; 7 bases agree with TRBD2. Germline V gives CDR1 MDHEN, CDR2 SYDVKM. The CDR3 is made up of 14 amino acids. V lost 6 bases, J lost 4 bases, and 9 bases stayed unmatched. CDR3 sequence: CASSPGWEGYEQYF. For the CDR3, the DNA is TGTGCCAGCAGCCCCGGGTGGGAGGGATACGAGCAGTACTTC. Together with reference TRBV28 and TRBJ2-7, the CDR3 gives the full variable domain: DVKVTQSSRYLVKRTGEKVFLECVQDMDHENMFWYRQDPGLGLRLIYFSYDVKMKEKGDIPEGYSVSREKKERFSLILESASTNQTSMYLCASSPGWEGYEQYFGPGTRLTVT.

The chain joins TRBV30 to TRBJ1-1; 9 bases fit TRBD1. V shed 2 bases and J 5 bases; nucleotides not matched to a gene: 9. Germline V gives CDR1 GTSNPN, CDR2 SVGIG (reference sequence). The CDR3 spans 15 residues. CDR3 nucleotide sequence: TGTGCCTGGAGTCCCAACGGACAGGGGAGTACTGAAGCTTTCTTT. Amino acid sequence: CAWSPNGQGSTEAFF.

A word on this clone: Since no conserved phenylalanine or tryptophan closes the CDR3, a read error is the likely cause. The chain has TRBV5-6 and TRBJ1-1; 9 bases map to TRBD1. Trimming at V came to 2 bases and at J to 8 bases, leaving 10 bases not matched to a gene. The CDR3 is made up of 15 amino acids. CDR1 is SGHDT, CDR2 YYEEEE, per germline. CDR3 DNA: TGTGCCAGCAGCTTATTACAGGGGGCTGGGACCGAAGCTTTCCTT. The encoded protein is CASSLLQGAGTEAFL.

This clone was seen more than once but under ten times. J is TRBJ2-1 and V is TRBV10-2, with TRBD2 matching over 10 bases. V shed 5 bases, J shed 6 bases, and the junction held 7 bases outside the gene matches. Germline loops: CDR1 WSHSY, CDR2 SAAADI. The CDR3 contains 15 residues. CDR3 bases: TGCGCCAGCAGTCACGGACTAGCGGACCTCAATGAGCAGTTCTTC. It specifies CASSHGLADLNEQFF.

Concerning this clone: The junction does not match germline at one end; this may be a read error. The V and J genes are TRBV4-1 and TRBJ2-1; no reliable D call. Germline V gives CDR1 MGHRA, CDR2 YSYEKL. The CDR3 covers 15 residues. The DNA for the CDR3 is TGCGCCGGCAGCCAACCCGGACGTACGAGGAATGAGCAGTTCTTC. Its protein is CAGSQPGRTRNEQFF.

This chain uses TRBV28 with TRBJ2-6; D not resolved. The CDR3 consists of 13 residues. Germline V gene sequence: CDR1 MDHEN, CDR2 SYDVKM. Between the trimmed V and J ends, which lost 3 bases and 4 bases, there was a span of 4 bases. CDR3 protein: CASSFVGANVLTF. The CDR3 coding sequence is TGTGCCAGCAGTTTTGTGGGGGCCAACGTCCTGACTTTC.

The chain couples TRBV5-1 to TRBJ2-7; D is ambiguous. The CDR3 totals 13 residues. V was pared by 3 bases and J by 4 bases, with 11 bases between. Germline values: CDR1 SGHRS, CDR2 YFSETQ. The CDR3 DNA is TGCGCCAGCAGCTCCTCCCCCGGTTACGAGCAGTACTTC. Residues: CASSSSPGYEQYF.